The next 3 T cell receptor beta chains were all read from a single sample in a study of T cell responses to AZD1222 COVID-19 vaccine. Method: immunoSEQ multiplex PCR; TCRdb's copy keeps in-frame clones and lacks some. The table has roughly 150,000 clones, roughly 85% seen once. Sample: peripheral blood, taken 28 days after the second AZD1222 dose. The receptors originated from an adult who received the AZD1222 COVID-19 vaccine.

The CDR3 is CASSLWTGGGYTF. CDR3 sequence (DNA): TGCGCCAGCAGCCTTTGGACGGGGGGTGGCTACACCTTC. The rearrangement uses TRBV4-3 and TRBJ1-2; a possible D gene is TRBD1 (5 bases). The CDR3 length is 13 residues. V was trimmed by 4 bases and J by 7 bases, leaving 13 bases between them. CDR1 is LGHNA, CDR2 YSLEER, per germline.

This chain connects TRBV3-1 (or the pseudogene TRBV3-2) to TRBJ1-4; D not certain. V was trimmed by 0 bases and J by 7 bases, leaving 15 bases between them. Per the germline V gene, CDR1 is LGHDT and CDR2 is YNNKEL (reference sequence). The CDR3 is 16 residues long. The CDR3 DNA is TGTGCCAGCAGCCAAGACAGGCGGCCGGATTTTGAAAAACTGTTTTTT. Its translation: CASSQDRRPDFEKLFF.

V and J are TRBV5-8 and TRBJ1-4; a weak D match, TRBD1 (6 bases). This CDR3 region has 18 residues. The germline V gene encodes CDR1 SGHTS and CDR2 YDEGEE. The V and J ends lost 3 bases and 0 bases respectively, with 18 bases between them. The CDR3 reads CASSSPLSGAATNEKLFF. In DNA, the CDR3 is TGTGCCAGCAGCTCCCCTCTTTCGGGGGCTGCAACTAATGAAAAACTGTTTTTT.